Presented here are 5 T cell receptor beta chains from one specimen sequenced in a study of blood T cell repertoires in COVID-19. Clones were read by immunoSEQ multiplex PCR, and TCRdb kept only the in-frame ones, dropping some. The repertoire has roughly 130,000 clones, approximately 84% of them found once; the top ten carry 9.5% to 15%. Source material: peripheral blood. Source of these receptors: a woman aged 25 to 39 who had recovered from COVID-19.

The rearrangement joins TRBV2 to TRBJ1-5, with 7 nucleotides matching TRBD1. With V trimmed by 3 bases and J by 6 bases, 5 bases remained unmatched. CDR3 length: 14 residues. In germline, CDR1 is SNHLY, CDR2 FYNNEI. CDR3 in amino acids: CASSDETGSQPQHF. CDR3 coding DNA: TGTGCCAGCAGTGATGAGACAGGGAGTCAGCCCCAGCATTTT.

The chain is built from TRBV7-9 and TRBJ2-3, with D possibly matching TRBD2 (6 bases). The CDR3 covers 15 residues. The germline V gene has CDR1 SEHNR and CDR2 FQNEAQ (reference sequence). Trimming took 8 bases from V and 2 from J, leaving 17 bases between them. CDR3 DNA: TGTGCCAGCGTTAGTTGGCTAGCGTACACAGATACGCAGTATTTT. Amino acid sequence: CASVSWLAYTDTQYF.

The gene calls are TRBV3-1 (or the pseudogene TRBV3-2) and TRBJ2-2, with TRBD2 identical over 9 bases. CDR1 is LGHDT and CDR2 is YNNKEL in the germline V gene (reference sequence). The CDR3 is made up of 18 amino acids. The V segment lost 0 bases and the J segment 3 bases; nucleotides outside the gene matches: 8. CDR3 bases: TGTGCCAGCAGCCAAGAGAGGAGACTAGCGGATCACACCGGGGAGCTGTTTTTT. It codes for CASSQERRLADHTGELFF.

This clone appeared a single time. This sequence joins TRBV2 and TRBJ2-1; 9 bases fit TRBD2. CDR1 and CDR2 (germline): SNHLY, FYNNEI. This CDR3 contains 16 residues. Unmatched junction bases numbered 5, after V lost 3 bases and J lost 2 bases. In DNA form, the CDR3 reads TGTGCCAGCAGTGATTTTTTAGCGGGAGCCTACAATGAGCAGTTCTTC. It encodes CASSDFLAGAYNEQFF.

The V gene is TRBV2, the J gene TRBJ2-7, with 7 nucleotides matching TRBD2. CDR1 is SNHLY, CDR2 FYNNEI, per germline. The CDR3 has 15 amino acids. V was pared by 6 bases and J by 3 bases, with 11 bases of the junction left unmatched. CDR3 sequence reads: CASSRQGGIFYEQYF. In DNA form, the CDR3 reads TGTGCCAGCAGCCGGCAGGGAGGGATTTTCTACGAGCAGTACTTC.